Below, 29 T cell receptor beta chains from the same sample are listed, as sequenced in a study of response to subunit inactivated influenza vaccine. TCRdb re-derived calls from the RT-PCR reads in MiXCR, one entry per CDR3 protein. The sample yields under 500,000 distinct CDR3 sequences, 9.5% to 12% seen once. Sequencing used PBMCs from blood, obtained roughly 46 days after vaccination. All receptors derive from a man in his forties or fifties who received an inactivated influenza vaccine.

This clonotype showed up many times. This chain connects TRBV20-1 to TRBJ1-6, with TRBD1 matching over 8 bases. Per germline, CDR1 DFQATT and CDR2 SNEGSKA (reference sequence). Unmatched junction bases numbered 2, after V lost 1 base and J lost 6 bases. This CDR3 is 14 amino acids long. Written as DNA, the CDR3 is TGCAGTGCTAGAGGGACAGGGCCTAATTCACCCCTCCACTTT. This sequence encodes CSARGTGPNSPLHF.

This clonotype was seen more than once but under ten times. CDR3 nucleotide sequence: TGTGCCAGCAACGCACCGGGACTAGCGGGAGAGCAGTTCTTC. The encoded protein is CASNAPGLAGEQFF. The chain combines TRBV6-1 with TRBJ2-1; 13 bases fit TRBD2. The germline V gene encodes CDR1 MNHNS and CDR2 SASEGT. V shed 7 bases and J 10 bases; nucleotides not matched to a gene: 7. The CDR3 is made up of 14 amino acids.

There are many counts of this clonotype. The V gene is TRBV12-3 or TRBV12-4, the J gene TRBJ2-1; unclear D gene. This CDR3 is built from 16 residues. V was cut by 3 bases and J by 0 bases, with 12 bases left in between. The CDR3 coding sequence is TGTGCCAGCAGTTTGGGTCGGTGGGGCTCCTACAATGAGCAGTTCTTC. Amino acid sequence: CASSLGRWGSYNEQFF.

The chain uses TRBV21-1 and TRBJ2-1; the table's TRBD2 call for D was not verified on the DNA. TRBV21-1 is reported as a pseudogene. This CDR3 is 17 amino acids long. As DNA, the CDR3 is TGTGCCAGCAGTCTCGGGGGTAGCGGGAGGTTGAACAATGAGCAGTTCTTC. Protein sequence: CASSLGGSGRLNNEQFF.

V usage is TRBV20-1 and J usage is TRBJ2-2, with D unresolved. This CDR3 has 13 residues. CDR1 is DFQATT and CDR2 is SNEGSKA in the germline V gene (reference sequence). CDR3 loop: CYAAGLNTGELFF. The CDR3 DNA reads TGCTACGCCGCTGGATTGAACACCGGGGAGCTGTTTTTT.

The chain links TRBV9 to TRBJ2-2; weak D call: TRBD2 (6 bases). The CDR3 runs 16 residues. Between the trimmed V and J ends, which lost 0 bases and 2 bases, there was a span of 11 bases. The germline V gene has CDR1 SGDLS and CDR2 YYNGEE. This CDR3 is CASSVVGTPNTGELFF. CDR3 nucleotides: TGTGCCAGCAGCGTAGTGGGGACTCCAAACACCGGGGAGCTGTTTTTT.

This chain joins TRBV28 and TRBJ1-2; TRBD1 matches 9 bases. V shed 4 bases, J shed 4 bases, and the junction held 7 bases outside the gene matches. The CDR3 is made up of 15 amino acids. Looked up from germline, CDR1 is MDHEN and CDR2 is SYDVKM. The CDR3, as DNA: TGTGCCAGCAGTTCCGGACAGGGGAAGGCCTATGGCTACACCTTC. Translated: CASSSGQGKAYGYTF.

This clonotype was detected a few times. The chain uses TRBV20-1 and TRBJ1-5; D is undetermined. The germline V gene has CDR1 DFQATT and CDR2 SNEGSKA (reference sequence). Trimming cost V 5 bases and J 3 bases, with 11 bases left between them. The CDR3 has 13 residues. CDR3 sequence (DNA): TGCAGTGCTCCACTAGGCCTCAATCAGCCCCAGCATTTT. Its translation: CSAPLGLNQPQHF.

This clonotype was detected ten times or more. This sequence joins TRBV12-3 or TRBV12-4 and TRBJ2-5; the match to TRBD2 covers 11 bases. V dropped 6 bases and J dropped 2; count of bases not matched to a gene: 5. The CDR3 totals 15 residues. CDR3 DNA sequence: TGTGCCAGCAGCCTAGCGGGGGGAAAGCAAGAGACCCAGTACTTC. This gives the protein CASSLAGGKQETQYF.

There are a few counts of this clonotype. The CDR3 DNA reads as TGCAGCGTTGGGGTCGGGGTGGACAATGAGCAGTTCTTC. This codes for CSVGVGVDNEQFF. This chain connects TRBV29-1 to TRBJ2-1; D may be TRBD2 (5 bases). This CDR3 has 13 residues. Germline CDR1 reads SQVTM; CDR2 reads ANQGSEA. With 4 bases removed from V and 5 bases from J, the gap between germline ends came to 12 bases.

The chain links TRBV7-9 to TRBJ1-3, with unresolved D. This CDR3 has 16 amino acids. CDR1 and CDR2 (germline): SEHNR, FQNEAQ (reference sequence). V lost 1 base to trimming and J lost 0 bases, with 10 bases between them. The CDR3: CASSLEGLNSGNTIYF. In nucleotides, the CDR3 is TGTGCCAGCAGCTTAGAAGGACTCAACTCTGGAAACACCATATATTTT.

This clonotype was seen more than once but under ten times. V is TRBV5-1 and J is TRBJ2-7, with D maybe TRBD2 (5 bases). The CDR3 covers 14 residues. From germline, CDR1 is SGHRS and CDR2 YFSETQ. V was clipped by 3 bases and J by 7 bases, with 17 bases between them. The CDR3 region is CASSYTATMGEQYF. For the CDR3, the DNA is TGCGCCAGCAGCTACACTGCGACTATGGGAGAGCAGTACTTC.

The sample holds many counts of this clonotype. The V gene is TRBV4-2, the J gene TRBJ2-1; 7 bases match TRBD2. Germline assignment: CDR1 LGHNA and CDR2 YNFKEQ. The CDR3 runs to 16 residues. The J segment lost 3 bases and the V segment lost 1 base, leaving 6 bases of the junction unmatched. The CDR3: CASSQAPGLIYNEQFF. CDR3 in DNA: TGTGCCAGCAGCCAAGCCCCGGGACTAATCTACAATGAGCAGTTCTTC.

In its sample, this clonotype was seen a few times. In DNA, the CDR3 is TGCAGCGTTGTCTGGGATCTGGAGCAGTACTTC. Encoded protein: CSVVWDLEQYF. The rearrangement joins TRBV29-1 to TRBJ2-7; the D is unclear. Deletions cut 4 bases from V and 7 bases from J, with 11 bases between. CDR3 length: 11 amino acids. Germline CDR1 reads SQVTM; CDR2 reads ANQGSEA.

The chain links TRBV5-1 to TRBJ1-1; tentatively, D is TRBD1 (6 bases). This CDR3 contains 19 residues. The V end was cut by 4 bases, the J end by 0 bases, with 25 bases between. Germline V lookup: CDR1 SGHRS, CDR2 YFSETQ. CDR3 nucleotide sequence: TGCGCCAGCAGCCTCCGATCGCAATTTTCAGGGGTCATGAACACTGAAGCTTTCTTT. Protein: CASSLRSQFSGVMNTEAFF.

This clonotype occurred a few times. This rearrangement joins TRBV5-1 to TRBJ2-1; 7 nucleotides match TRBD1. Germline-derived CDR1 and CDR2 are SGHRS and YFSETQ. J lost 10 bases, V lost 0 bases, and 10 bases had no gene match. There are 15 residues in the CDR3. The CDR3 sequence is CASSLAPAGGQEQFF. The DNA of the CDR3 is TGCGCCAGCAGCTTGGCCCCCGCAGGGGGACAGGAGCAGTTCTTC. The entire variable domain, with the rest obtained from reference TRBV5-1 and TRBJ2-1, is as follows: KAGVTQTPRYLIKTRGQQVTLSCSPISGHRSVSWYQQTPGQGLQFLFEYFSETQRNKGNFPGRFSGRQFSNSRSEMNVSTLELGDSALYLCASSLAPAGGQEQFFGPGTRLTVL.

In this sample, this clonotype turned up a few times. The gene calls are TRBV4-1 and TRBJ2-7, with D possibly being TRBD1 (6 bases). Trimming removed 6 bases at V and 5 bases at J, with 14 bases between. The CDR3 consists of 13 residues. Germline CDR1 reads MGHRA; CDR2 reads YSYEKL. CDR3 residues: CASRLQGSDEQYF. In DNA, the CDR3 is TGCGCCAGCAGACTACAGGGTAGCGACGAGCAGTACTTC.

Only a few counts were recorded for this clonotype. The chain carries TRBV6-2 or TRBV6-3 and TRBJ2-7, with D unresolved. The germline V gene encodes CDR1 MNHEY and CDR2 SVGEGT. Deletions cut 7 bases from V and 5 bases from J, with 9 bases between. This CDR3 comprises 11 residues. The CDR3 DNA follows: TGTGCCAGCACCCTCTTCAACGAGCAGTACTTC. Protein sequence: CASTLFNEQYF.

This clonotype turned up a few times. The rearrangement uses TRBV28 and TRBJ1-1; D is ambiguous. CDR3 length equals 17 residues. Looked up from germline, CDR1 is MDHEN and CDR2 is SYDVKM. Trimming stripped 5 bases from V and 0 bases from J, with 19 bases between. CDR3 DNA: TGTGCCAGCAGTATACCTTCCCGTGGTGTCATGAACACTGAAGCTTTCTTT. Translated: CASSIPSRGVMNTEAFF.

This chain uses TRBV29-1 with TRBJ1-1; possible D gene TRBD1, 5 bases. There are 13 residues in the CDR3. The germline V gene encodes CDR1 SQVTM and CDR2 ANQGSEA. The V end was cut by 4 bases, the J end by 1 base, with 10 bases between. CDR3 DNA: TGCAGCGTTGGAGGGGCTCCGAACACTGAAGCTTTCTTT. This codes for CSVGGAPNTEAFF.

The table lists this clonotype with a few counts. The chain joins TRBV20-1 to TRBJ2-2, with D tentatively TRBD1 (7 bases). CDR1 DFQATT and CDR2 SNEGSKA come from the germline V gene (reference sequence). Trimming took off 7 bases at V and 6 bases at J, with 15 bases between the two ends. The CDR3 runs to 13 residues. The CDR3 reads CSGRQGGAGELFF. CDR3 nucleotides: TGCAGTGGCCGGCAGGGGGGAGCCGGGGAGCTGTTTTTT.

At least ten counts were recorded for this clonotype. The DNA of the CDR3 is TGCAGCGTTGTCCTCAAAACGGGATACGAGCAGTACTTC. It translates to CSVVLKTGYEQYF. The rearrangement joins TRBV29-1 to TRBJ2-7; possibly TRBD2 for D (5 bases). The CDR3 length is 13 residues. V was shortened by 4 bases and J by 4 bases, with 14 bases between the two germline ends. Germline-derived CDR1 and CDR2 are SQVTM and ANQGSEA.

This clonotype was found many times. The J gene is TRBJ2-1, the V gene TRBV5-1; 10 bases agree with TRBD1. This CDR3 is 15 amino acids long. J lost 7 bases, V lost 4 bases, and 8 bases had no gene match. The V gene's germline CDR1 is SGHRS and CDR2 YFSETQ. CDR3 nucleotides: TGCGCCAGCAGCGAGGGACAGGGGATAAGGAATGAGCAGTTCTTC. Translated: CASSEGQGIRNEQFF.

V gene TRBV7-2 combines with J gene TRBJ2-1; 7 bases agree with TRBD1. CDR3 length equals 14 residues. Germline V gene data show CDR1 as SGHTA and CDR2 as FQGNSA. V shed 2 bases and J 9 bases; nucleotides not matched to a gene: 7. The CDR3 region has the DNA TGTGCCAGCAGCTTACAGTGGGACAGTCCTGAGCAGTTCTTC. Protein sequence: CASSLQWDSPEQFF.

The rearrangement uses TRBV6-1 and TRBJ2-7; no definite D call. V lost 8 bases and J lost 2, with 7 bases in between. CDR1 MNHNS and CDR2 SASEGT come from the germline V gene. The CDR3 sequence is 11 residues long. CDR3 nucleotide sequence: TGTGCCAGCGGGCCCGCCTACGAGCAGTACTTC. The encoded protein is CASGPAYEQYF.

The chain employs TRBV18 and TRBJ2-1; TRBD2 matches at 10 bases. Per the germline V gene, CDR1 is KGHSH and CDR2 is LQKENI. Trimming at V came to 3 bases and at J to 0 bases, leaving 11 bases not matched to a gene. This CDR3 has 19 amino acids. The CDR3 sequence is CASSPLAGEMWASYNEQFF. The CDR3 region has the DNA TGTGCCAGCTCACCGCTAGCGGGAGAGATGTGGGCCTCCTACAATGAGCAGTTCTTC.

This clonotype has a handful of counts. The V and J genes are TRBV7-9 and TRBJ2-7, with 8 positions matching TRBD1. CDR1 is SEHNR and CDR2 is FQNEAQ in the germline V gene (reference sequence). This CDR3 has 16 amino acids. Germline trimming cut 5 bases from V and 4 bases from J; bases unmatched to any gene: 13. CDR3 protein: CASSDGPGGAGYEQYF. CDR3 nucleotide sequence: TGTGCCAGCAGCGATGGTCCAGGGGGCGCGGGTTACGAGCAGTACTTC.

The chain carries TRBV2 and TRBJ1-2; possibly TRBD1 for D (5 bases). CDR1 and CDR2 from the germline V gene are SNHLY and FYNNEI. The CDR3 totals 12 residues. The V and J ends lost 10 bases and 4 bases respectively, with 13 bases between them. The chain's CDR3 is CAITGVSYGYTF. The CDR3 DNA reads as TGTGCCATCACGGGGGTTAGCTATGGCTACACCTTC. Full variable domain (outside the CDR3, taken from reference TRBV2 and TRBJ1-2): EPEVTQTPSHQVTQMGQEVILRCVPISNHLYFYWYRQILGQKVEFLVSFYNNEISEKSEIFDDQFSVERPDGSNFTLKIRSTKLEDSAMYFCAITGVSYGYTFGSGTRLTVV.

This clonotype was observed many times. CDR3 sequence reads: CASRTYPQADRGETQYF. The CDR3 region has the DNA TGTGCCAGCAGGACCTATCCCCAGGCAGACCGAGGGGAGACCCAGTACTTC. The V call is TRBV5-6, the J call TRBJ2-5; possibly TRBD2 for D (5 bases). The CDR3 sequence is 17 residues long. Trimming shortened V by 5 bases and J by 5 bases, and 25 bases separated the two germline ends. The germline V gene has CDR1 SGHDT and CDR2 YYEEEE.